The 26 T cell receptor beta chains below were found in one sample sequenced in a study of shared clonotypes between healthy human individuals. This table comes from immunoSEQ multiplex PCR, and its TCRdb copy is limited to in-frame clones, with some not included. The sample has approximately 2,000,000 clones; just under 95% are singletons. Input material: naive CD4+ T cells from PBMCs. The sample's subset: CD45RA+ positively selected. These receptors all come from a man aged 18 to 29 in good health. Some clones in this sample may be carry-over from other donors' samples.

The V call is TRBV18, the J call TRBJ2-3, with 15 bases lining up with TRBD2. The germline V gene encodes CDR1 KGHSH and CDR2 LQKENI. The CDR3 extends over 17 amino acids. J gave up 5 bases and V 4 bases, and 7 bases lay outside the gene matches. The CDR3 is CASSLLGLAGGVDTQYF. DNA for the CDR3: TGTGCCAGCTCACTTTTGGGACTAGCGGGAGGAGTAGATACGCAGTATTTT.

V gene TRBV7-7 combines with J gene TRBJ2-1; D might be TRBD1 (5 bases). CDR1 and CDR2 (germline): SSHAT, FNYEAQ (reference sequence). Trimming shortened V by 5 bases and J by 6 bases, and 17 bases separated the two germline ends. The CDR3 spans 15 residues. CDR3 amino acids: CASSPRIGQGNEQFF. CDR3 DNA: TGTGCCAGCAGCCCGCGTATCGGTCAGGGCAATGAGCAGTTCTTC.

The chain combines TRBV29-1 with TRBJ2-7; D is perhaps TRBD1 (5 bases). Germline V gene sequence: CDR1 SQVTM, CDR2 ANQGSEA. The CDR3 is made up of 13 amino acids. The V gene lost 1 base and the J gene lost 2 bases, with 9 bases spanning the gap. The CDR3: CSVEGQSTYEQYF. CDR3 sequence (DNA): TGCAGCGTTGAAGGACAGTCAACCTACGAGCAGTACTTC.

CDR3: CASSLSTLSLGNGYTF. CDR3 sequence (DNA): TGTGCCAGCAGTTTGTCAACCCTAAGCCTTGGGAATGGCTACACCTTC. This rearrangement joins TRBV28 to TRBJ1-2; D not resolved. V shed 3 bases and J shed 6 bases, with 20 bases lying between them. Germline CDR1 and CDR2: MDHEN and SYDVKM. This CDR3 has 16 amino acids.

The chain combines TRBV11-2 with TRBJ2-7, with D perhaps matching TRBD2 (7 bases). Trimming pared 0 bases from V and 2 bases from J, leaving 11 bases between. The CDR3 runs 15 residues. CDR1 and CDR2 (germline): SGHAT, FQNNGV. The CDR3 nucleotides are TGTGCCAGCAGCTTAGAAGGGGGAGGGGCCTACGAGCAGTACTTC. It translates to CASSLEGGGAYEQYF.

The rearrangement links TRBV7-2 to TRBJ2-7; 15 bases align to TRBD2. Trimming at V came to 2 bases and at J to 2 bases, leaving 10 bases not matched to a gene. The CDR3 extends over 19 amino acids. CDR1 and CDR2 from the germline V gene are SGHTA and FQGNSA. CDR3 protein: CASSLYGLAGGSFPYEQYF. CDR3 DNA: TGTGCCAGCAGCTTATACGGACTAGCGGGAGGGAGTTTCCCCTACGAGCAGTACTTC.

V and J are TRBV5-1 and TRBJ2-7; TRBD1 is a possible D gene (5 bases). The CDR3 is made up of 14 amino acids. CDR1 SGHRS and CDR2 YFSETQ come from the germline V gene. The V and J ends lost 4 bases and 3 bases respectively, with 14 bases between them. CDR3 in DNA: TGCGCCAGCAGCACCCAGGGAATCGGCTACGAGCAGTACTTC. The encoded protein is CASSTQGIGYEQYF.

This sequence joins TRBV7-2 and TRBJ2-1, with 14 positions matching TRBD2. From germline, CDR1 is SGHTA and CDR2 FQGNSA. V gave up 0 bases and J gave up 3 bases; unmatched junction bases: 4. The CDR3 sequence is 18 residues long. The CDR3 sequence: CASSLARTSGRNYNEQFF. The CDR3 DNA reads TGTGCCAGCAGCTTAGCCCGGACTAGCGGGAGGAACTACAATGAGCAGTTCTTC.

This chain links TRBV28 with TRBJ2-5; TRBD1 is a possible D gene (6 bases). There are 14 residues in the CDR3. CDR1 and CDR2 (germline): MDHEN, SYDVKM. Trimming cost V 1 base and J 3 bases, with 9 bases left between them. The CDR3 coding sequence is TGTGCCAGCAGTTTATTGTCAGGGGAAGAGACCCAGTACTTC. Translation gives CASSLLSGEETQYF.

Concerning this clone itself: Within the sample, other DNA sequences also encode this same CDR3. The chain carries TRBV28 and TRBJ2-7; D is unresolved. Trimming took 6 bases from V and 1 from J, leaving 4 bases between them. The CDR3 runs 11 residues. Germline V gene lookup returns CDR1 MDHEN and CDR2 SYDVKM. CDR3 sequence: CASRGSYEQYF. CDR3 DNA sequence: TGTGCCAGCAGGGGATCCTACGAGCAGTACTTC.

Notes on this clone: Other DNA sequences in the sample encode the same CDR3. This chain joins TRBV7-9 and TRBJ2-7; the match to TRBD1 covers 8 bases. Germline CDR1 SEHNR, CDR2 FQNEAQ (reference sequence). V was clipped by 1 base and J by 1 base; unmatched bases: 3. This CDR3 spans 15 amino acids. CDR3 sequence (DNA): TGTGCCAGCAGCTTAGGGACAGGGAGGTCCTACGAGCAGTACTTC. Amino acid sequence: CASSLGTGRSYEQYF.

The chain joins TRBV7-9 to TRBJ2-3, with TRBD2 as a possible D gene (5 bases). The germline CDR1 and CDR2 sequences are SEHNR and FQNEAQ (reference sequence). The ends were cut back, 5 bases at V and 6 bases at J, with 9 bases in the middle. CDR3 length: 12 residues. CDR3 DNA sequence: TGTGCCAGCAGCAGGAGGACGGATACGCAGTATTTT. This sequence encodes CASSRRTDTQYF.

This sequence joins TRBV7-2 and TRBJ1-5; tentative D call: TRBD1 (6 bases). The ends were cut back, 4 bases at V and 4 bases at J, with 17 bases in the middle. In germline, CDR1 is SGHTA, CDR2 FQGNSA. This CDR3 comprises 16 residues. The CDR3 DNA follows: TGTGCCAGCAGCTCCAAGCAGGGGAGGGAAAATCAGCCCCAGCATTTT. Its protein product is CASSSKQGRENQPQHF. Full variable domain (rest looked up from reference TRBV7-2 and TRBJ1-5): GAGVSQSPSNKVTEKGKDVELRCDPISGHTALYWYRQSLGQGLEFLIYFQGNSAPDKSGLPSDRFSAERTGGSVSTLTIQRTQQEDSAVYLCASSSKQGRENQPQHFGDGTRLSIL.

The chain couples TRBV6-5 to TRBJ1-1; D gene ambiguous. There are 15 residues in the CDR3. V shed 2 bases and J shed 3 bases, with 13 bases lying between them. Germline CDR1 and CDR2: MNHEY and SVGAGI. The chain's CDR3 is CASSYAGLKDTEAFF. The CDR3 DNA sequence: TGTGCCAGCAGTTACGCGGGTCTAAAGGACACTGAAGCTTTCTTT.

The rearrangement uses TRBV9 and TRBJ2-1; no clear D. V lost 1 base, J lost 5 bases, and 13 bases lay in between. CDR3 length: 15 residues. Per germline, CDR1 SGDLS and CDR2 YYNGEE. CDR3 sequence: CASSVLGRPDNEQFF. The CDR3 DNA reads as TGTGCCAGCAGCGTATTGGGTCGCCCCGACAATGAGCAGTTCTTC.

This chain links TRBV5-6 with TRBJ2-5; 8 bases are a match to TRBD1. The V and J ends lost 4 bases and 3 bases, in that order; junction bases with no gene match: 2. Germline V gene lookup returns CDR1 SGHDT and CDR2 YYEEEE. CDR3 length: 13 residues. The CDR3 bases are TGTGCCAGCAGCAAGACAGGGGAAGAGACCCAGTACTTC. Translation gives CASSKTGEETQYF.

The chain combines TRBV5-1 with TRBJ2-1; TRBD2 matches 13 bases. This CDR3 region has 19 residues. V was clipped by 1 base and J by 5 bases; unmatched bases: 12. Germline CDR1 is SGHRS and CDR2 is YFSETQ. For the CDR3, the DNA is TGCGCCAGCAGCTTGATTCCCGGACTAGCGGGAGTTGGGGACAATGAGCAGTTCTTC. This codes for CASSLIPGLAGVGDNEQFF. Full variable domain (outside the CDR3, taken from reference TRBV5-1 and TRBJ2-1): KAGVTQTPRYLIKTRGQQVTLSCSPISGHRSVSWYQQTPGQGLQFLFEYFSETQRNKGNFPGRFSGRQFSNSRSEMNVSTLELGDSALYLCASSLIPGLAGVGDNEQFFGPGTRLTVL.

The chain carries TRBV6-1 and TRBJ2-6, with TRBD1 as a possible D gene (5 bases). Germline assignment: CDR1 MNHNS and CDR2 SASEGT. With 2 bases removed from V and 1 base from J, the gap between germline ends came to 6 bases. The CDR3 length is 15 residues. The chain's CDR3 is CASSEQGSGANVLTF. CDR3 bases: TGTGCCAGCAGTGAACAGGGTTCTGGGGCCAACGTCCTGACTTTC.

This chain joins TRBV4-1 and TRBJ2-5, with D tentatively TRBD1 or TRBD2 (5 bases each). There are 16 residues in the CDR3. Germline loops: CDR1 MGHRA, CDR2 YSYEKL. Deletions cut 1 base from V and 2 bases from J, with 14 bases between. The CDR3 is CASSQAPGRAQETQYF. The CDR3 DNA sequence: TGCGCCAGCAGCCAAGCGCCGGGACGGGCACAAGAGACCCAGTACTTC.

This clone was observed a single time. The gene calls are TRBV30 and TRBJ2-1; 8 nucleotides line up with TRBD1. CDR1 and CDR2 (germline): GTSNPN, SVGIG (reference sequence). With 4 bases clipped from V and 6 bases from J, the junction kept 8 bases outside the gene matches. This CDR3 contains 14 residues. Written as DNA, the CDR3 is TGTGCCTGGATGACAGGGGTAATCGGCAATGAGCAGTTCTTC. Translating gives CAWMTGVIGNEQFF.

This sequence joins TRBV19 and TRBJ1-5; D might be TRBD1 (6 bases). The CDR3 is 17 amino acids. Germline CDR1 is LNHDA and CDR2 is SQIVND (reference sequence). Trimming took 3 bases from V and 0 from J, leaving 15 bases between them. In DNA form, the CDR3 reads TGTGCCAGTAGTATTCAGGGGTCCCGGTATAGCAATCAGCCCCAGCATTTT. This gives the protein CASSIQGSRYSNQPQHF.

The rearrangement links TRBV27 to TRBJ2-2, with 10 bases aligning to TRBD2. CDR3 length: 16 amino acids. Germline assignment: CDR1 MNHEY and CDR2 SMNVEV (reference sequence). Trimming removed 5 bases from V and 4 bases from J; junction bases left unmatched: 7. CDR3 sequence: CASSQAGGPRTGELFF. The CDR3, as DNA: TGTGCCAGCAGTCAAGCGGGAGGGCCGCGCACCGGGGAGCTGTTTTTT.

The V call is TRBV27, the J call TRBJ1-6; possible D gene TRBD1, 6 bases. The CDR3 has 21 residues. Per germline, CDR1 MNHEY and CDR2 SMNVEV (reference sequence). Trimming removed 1 base at V and 7 bases at J, with 29 bases between. For the CDR3, the DNA is TGTGCCAGCAGTTTATGGGGTAGGGCAGGGGCAACGGGAGTGGAAAATTCACCCCTCCACTTT. Its protein product is CASSLWGRAGATGVENSPLHF.

The chain joins TRBV19 to TRBJ2-1; a weak D match, TRBD1 (6 bases). V lost 10 bases and J lost 4, with 20 bases in between. The CDR3 is made up of 15 amino acids. Germline V lookup: CDR1 LNHDA, CDR2 SQIVND (reference sequence). The CDR3 here is CATNDPGTLYNEQFF. CDR3 coding DNA: TGTGCCACCAACGACCCCGGGACACTATACAATGAGCAGTTCTTC.

This chain uses TRBV9 with TRBJ2-5; TRBD2 matches at 7 bases. The V gene's germline CDR1 is SGDLS and CDR2 YYNGEE. With 1 base clipped from V and 4 bases from J, the junction kept 7 bases outside the gene matches. The CDR3 is made up of 15 amino acids. The CDR3 is CASSVLGGVGETQYF. The CDR3 DNA sequence: TGTGCCAGCAGCGTACTGGGGGGGGTTGGAGAGACCCAGTACTTC.

V is TRBV11-2 and J is TRBJ2-2; D may match TRBD1 or TRBD2 (6 bases each). Germline-derived CDR1 and CDR2 are SGHAT and FQNNGV. The CDR3 contains 14 residues. The V end lost 4 bases, the J end lost 6 bases, and 12 bases lay between the germline ends. CDR3 region: CASSSRGLPGELFF. Written as DNA, the CDR3 is TGTGCCAGCAGCTCCCGGGGGCTCCCCGGGGAGCTGTTTTTT.